This entry lists 15 T cell receptor beta chains sequenced from one sample in a study of beta chain features in type 1 diabetes. Antigens for these TCRs are unknown. Since all of the isolated RNA was reverse transcribed, expressed TCRB transcripts were what got sequenced. Sequencing used immunoSEQ multiplex PCR; TCRdb keeps in-frame clones, though not all of them. The sample holds 600,000 to 700,000 clones; roughly 12% are singletons and the top ten take about 0.11%. Overall study results and limits: Moderate but significant shortening of TCRB CDR3s was recorded in all four CD4+ subsets from Type 1 diabetes patients.

Material for sequencing was naive CD4+ T cells from blood. These receptors originate from a young man with type 1 diabetes.

This clone was counted between two and nine times. The CDR3, as DNA: TGTGCCAGCAGCTTAGTGTCCTCCAACACTGAAGCTTTCTTT. Protein sequence: CASSLVSSNTEAFF. The rearrangement uses TRBV7-9 and TRBJ1-1; D remains ambiguous. Trimming took 1 base from V and 2 from J, leaving 8 bases between them. This CDR3 has 14 amino acids. Germline CDR1 reads SEHNR; CDR2 reads FQNEAQ (reference sequence).

The CDR3 is CASSPGGTGTFF. CDR3 bases: TGTGCCAGCAGCCCAGGGGGGACAGGGACTTTCTTT. The chain couples TRBV7-2 to TRBJ1-1; 9 bases agree with TRBD1. Trimming cost V 5 bases and J 12 bases; bases outside gene matches: 7. The germline V gene has CDR1 SGHTA and CDR2 FQGNSA. CDR3 size: 12 residues.

This clone has just one count. The chain is built from TRBV5-1 and TRBJ2-1; D possibly corresponds to TRBD2 (5 bases). The V gene lost 4 bases and the J gene lost 5 bases, with 10 bases spanning the gap. Germline V gives CDR1 SGHRS, CDR2 YFSETQ. The CDR3 is made up of 13 amino acids. The CDR3 DNA is TGCGCCAGCAGCGAGAGCGGAAACAATGAGCAGTTCTTC. Its protein is CASSESGNNEQFF.

The rearrangement uses TRBV7-9 and TRBJ1-6, with D unclear. Trimming removed 7 bases at V and 7 bases at J, with 20 bases between. Per the germline V gene, CDR1 is SEHNR and CDR2 is FQNEAQ (reference sequence). This CDR3 has 16 residues. CDR3 in amino acids: CASTSKSGSSNSPLHF. The CDR3, as DNA: TGTGCCAGCACCTCAAAATCTGGCTCAAGCAATTCACCCCTCCACTTT.

This clone was observed a few times. V gene TRBV15 combines with J gene TRBJ1-2; D unresolved. Trimming removed 0 bases from V and 7 bases from J, with 12 bases in between. Germline V gene lookup returns CDR1 LNHNV and CDR2 YYDKDF (reference sequence). The CDR3 extends over 14 amino acids. The CDR3 spells CATSREGGNFGYTF. For the CDR3, the DNA is TGTGCCACCAGCAGAGAGGGTGGTAATTTTGGCTACACCTTC.

This rearrangement joins TRBV28 to TRBJ2-7; unclear D gene. The J call may be incorrect, as the DNA end agrees better with TRBJ2-5. Germline values: CDR1 MDHEN, CDR2 SYDVKM. This CDR3 has 15 residues. The CDR3 loop reads CASSSPPGRQETQYF. For the CDR3, the DNA is TGTGCCAGCAGTTCCCCCCCAGGCAGACAAGAGACCCAGTACTTC.

Only a few counts were recorded for this clone. The chain is built from TRBV4-3 and TRBJ2-2; tentatively, D is TRBD1 (5 bases). Germline V CDR1 and CDR2: LGHNA, YSLEER. V shed 5 bases and J shed 5 bases, with 9 bases lying between them. CDR3 length: 13 amino acids. CDR3 bases: TGCGCCAGCAGCGTCCAGGGAACCGGGGAGCTGTTTTTT. Protein sequence: CASSVQGTGELFF.

CDR3 DNA sequence: TGTGCCAGTAGCCCCGGGTCGGGGGCGCCTTCACCCCTCCACTTT. Its protein product is CASSPGSGAPSPLHF. The rearrangement links TRBV19 to TRBJ1-6; a possible D gene is TRBD1 (6 bases). The germline CDR1 and CDR2 sequences are LNHDA and SQIVND (reference sequence). Trimming stripped 6 bases from V and 9 bases from J, with 18 bases between. This CDR3 spans 15 amino acids.

This clone was observed a few times. The CDR3: CAISEPNRGHSPLHF. As DNA, the CDR3 is TGTGCCATCAGTGAGCCGAACAGGGGACATTCACCCCTCCACTTT. The J gene is TRBJ1-6, the V gene TRBV10-3, with 7 bases matching TRBD1. The CDR3 totals 15 residues. Germline V gene data show CDR1 as ENHRY and CDR2 as SYGVKD. With 2 bases clipped from V and 8 bases from J, the junction kept 6 bases outside the gene matches.

V is TRBV7-9 and J is TRBJ2-2; D may be TRBD2 (6 bases). The V end lost 2 bases, the J end lost 7 bases, and 14 bases lay between the germline ends. The CDR3 loop spans 15 amino acids. Germline V CDR1 and CDR2: SEHNR, FQNEAQ (reference sequence). CDR3 protein: CASSLMATGSGELFF. CDR3 sequence (DNA): TGTGCCAGCAGCTTAATGGCAACCGGGAGCGGGGAGCTGTTTTTT.

This chain links TRBV28 with TRBJ2-6; D gene uncertain. CDR1 is MDHEN, CDR2 SYDVKM, per germline. CDR3 length: 13 amino acids. V lost 8 bases and J lost 0, with 5 bases in between. CDR3 sequence: CASGLSGANVLTF. The CDR3 region has the DNA TGTGCCAGCGGCCTCTCTGGGGCCAACGTCCTGACTTTC. The full variable domain, its missing parts supplied by reference TRBV28 and TRBJ2-6, is DVKVTQSSRYLVKRTGEKVFLECVQDMDHENMFWYRQDPGLGLRLIYFSYDVKMKEKGDIPEGYSVSREKKERFSLILESASTNQTSMYLCASGLSGANVLTFGAGSRLTVL.

V gene TRBV6-5 combines with J gene TRBJ1-6, with D possibly being TRBD1 (5 bases). The germline gives CDR1 MNHEY, CDR2 SVGAGI. The CDR3 consists of 14 residues. V lost 5 bases and J lost 13, with 18 bases in between. The CDR3 region has the DNA TGTGCCAGCAGTCCCGACAGTGAGCTCAGGCCCCTCCACTTT. It yields the protein CASSPDSELRPLHF.

With regard to this clone: The germline gene is not matched at one end of the junction; a read error may be the cause. This chain joins TRBV7-7 and TRBJ2-3, with D hard to call. Germline V gives CDR1 SSHAT, CDR2 FNYEAQ (reference sequence). This CDR3 contains 14 residues. CDR3: CASSYRASTDTQYF. The CDR3 DNA reads TGTGCTAGCAGCTATCGGGCGAGCACAGATACGCAGTATTTT.

This clone occurred a few times. The chain has TRBV5-1 and TRBJ1-1; TRBD1 aligns across 12 bases. The V gene end was trimmed by 0 bases and the J gene end by 4 bases; junction bases not matched to a gene: 4. This CDR3 has 16 amino acids. Germline loops: CDR1 SGHRS, CDR2 YFSETQ. The CDR3 loop is CASSLGDRGRVTEAFF. As DNA, the CDR3 is TGCGCCAGCAGCTTGGGGGACAGGGGGCGAGTCACTGAAGCTTTCTTT.

The chain carries TRBV9 and TRBJ1-4, with unresolved D. The germline CDR1 and CDR2 sequences are SGDLS and YYNGEE. Trimming shortened V by 10 bases and J by 4 bases, and 14 bases separated the two germline ends. The CDR3 contains 13 residues. Here the CDR3 reads CAPMWRVNEKLFF. The CDR3 DNA reads TGTGCCCCCATGTGGAGGGTTAATGAAAAACTGTTTTTT.